A single T cell receptor beta chain is shown here with its context. Its antigen is still unknown. Method: immunoSEQ multiplex PCR; TCRdb's copy keeps in-frame clones and lacks some. The profile shows tens of thousands of clones, about nine tenths of them singletons. If patients had autoimmune disease history or systemic immunosuppression, they were excluded. This sample is part of a study of OX40 agonist ivuxolimab in advanced cancers. Looking at the study overall: Those treated in dose escalation had hepatocellular carcinoma, melanoma, renal cell cancer or head and neck cancer.

Notes on the study in general: In the expanded peripheral T cells, antigen specificity was never determined. Circulating CD4+ and CD8+ T cells showed clonal expansion by week 6 at 0.1 to 3.0 mg/kg.

The CDR3 runs to 13 residues. Germline V gives CDR1 LNHDA, CDR2 SQIVND (reference sequence). With 6 bases removed from V and 7 bases from J, the gap between germline ends came to 13 bases. This rearrangement joins TRBV19 to TRBJ1-5; perhaps TRBD1 as D (6 bases). The material was CD4+ or CD8+ T cells sorted from blood, obtained in a trial of the OX40 agonist ivuxolimab. The source of this sequence is an adult with an advanced solid tumor such as melanoma, head and neck, liver or kidney cancer. Here the CDR3 reads CASSQTGSQPQHF. In DNA, the CDR3 is TGTGCCAGTAGCCAAACAGGGTCCCAGCCCCAGCATTTT.